The text below deals with one T cell receptor (beta chain). The V end lost 2 bases, the J end lost 5 bases, and 13 bases lay between the germline ends. The CDR3 has 15 residues. Germline-derived CDR1 and CDR2 are MNHEY and SVGAGI. Authors' data handling: The authors estimated nucleated cell counts from reference gene primer amplification. Assay: immunoSEQ multiplex PCR; the TCRdb copy retains only in-frame clones and omits some. That table furnishes V, J and clone size, whereas the DNA furnished D and trimming. The sample includes some 350,000 clones, approximately 92% of them seen just once. This specimen belongs to a study of blood T cell repertoires in COVID-19. Individuals aged roughly 18 to 100 years were recruited from approximately 24 US areas.

Sequencing used PBMCs or T cells enriched from blood (not recorded which). V and J are TRBV6-5 and TRBJ2-1; perhaps TRBD2 as D (5 bases). The source of this sequence is a man between 18 and 29 years old who had recovered from COVID-19. The DNA for the CDR3 is TGTGCCAGCAGTTACGGGCCGACGGGGAACAATGAGCAGTTCTTC. This codes for CASSYGPTGNNEQFF.